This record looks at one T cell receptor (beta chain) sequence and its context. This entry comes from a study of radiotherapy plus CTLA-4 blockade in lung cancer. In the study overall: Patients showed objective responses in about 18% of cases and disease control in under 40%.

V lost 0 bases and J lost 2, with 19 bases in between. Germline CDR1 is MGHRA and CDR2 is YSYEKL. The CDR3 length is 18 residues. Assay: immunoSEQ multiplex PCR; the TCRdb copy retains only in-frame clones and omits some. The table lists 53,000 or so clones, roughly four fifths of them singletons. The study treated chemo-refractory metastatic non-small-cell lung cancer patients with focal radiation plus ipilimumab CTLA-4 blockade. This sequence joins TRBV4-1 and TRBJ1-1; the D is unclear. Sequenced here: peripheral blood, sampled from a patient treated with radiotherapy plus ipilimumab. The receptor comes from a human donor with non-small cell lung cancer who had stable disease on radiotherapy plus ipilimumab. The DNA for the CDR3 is TGCGCCAGCAGCCAAGAAGAATCAAGAGGCACTTTAAACACTGAAGCTTTCTTT. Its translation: CASSQEESRGTLNTEAFF.